This TCR beta chain derives from a study of blood T cell repertoires in COVID-19. Assay used: immunoSEQ multiplex PCR; TCRdb lists only in-frame clones, some missing. The repertoire holds hundreds of thousands of clones, with under 95% as singletons. CDR1 and CDR2 from the germline V gene are SEHNR and FQNEAQ (reference sequence). CDR3 size: 15 residues. The V and J ends lost 0 bases and 0 bases respectively, with 8 bases between them. The clonotype was recovered from a young woman who had recovered from COVID-19. The sample was PBMCs or T cells enriched from blood (not recorded which). The J gene is TRBJ1-1, the V gene TRBV7-9, with D tentatively TRBD1 (6 bases). CDR3 DNA sequence: TGTGCCAGCAGCTTAGCCGGGACACTGAACACTGAAGCTTTCTTT. Protein product: CASSLAGTLNTEAFF.